Listed below are T cell receptor beta chains from one sample, sequenced in a study of vaccination and CD4 T cells after COVID-19. Their target antigens are unknown. MiXCR, run by TCRdb on the PCR reads, gives a single entry per CDR3 protein. The sample shows thousands of distinct CDR3 sequences, over 60% of them seen only once. Sequenced sample: CD4+ T cells from blood, cultured in vitro. The receptors come from a human donor who had recovered from COVID-19. CDR3s include the opening cysteine and the closing phenylalanine or tryptophan. D genes are given only for firm matches. The listing skips clone size in some rows; elsewhere it reads once, few, many or a size class.

V gene: TRBV6-4; D gene: TRBD1; J gene: TRBJ2-7; clone size: .; CDR3 protein: CASRRGQGYEQYF; CDR3 DNA: TGTGCCAGCAGACGGGGACAGGGTTACGAGCAGTACTTC
V gene: TRBV11-3; D gene: TRBD1; J gene: TRBJ1-6; clone size: .; CDR3 protein: CASSFGDRGNSPLHF; CDR3 DNA: TGTGCCAGCAGCTTTGGGGACAGGGGAAATTCACCCCTCCACTTT
V gene: TRBV20-1; D gene: .; J gene: TRBJ1-5; clone size: .; CDR3 protein: CSARDGITAYSNQPQHF; CDR3 DNA: TGCAGTGCTAGAGATGGGATAACAGCCTATAGCAATCAGCCCCAGCATTTT
V gene: TRBV6-2/TRBV6-3; D gene: .; J gene: TRBJ1-2; clone size: few; CDR3 protein: CASSLSPGTTYGYTF; CDR3 DNA: TGTGCCAGCAGTTTATCCCCTGGGACCACCTATGGCTACACCTTC
V gene: TRBV11-3; D gene: .; J gene: TRBJ2-5; clone size: few; CDR3 protein: CASSTLRGRETQYF; CDR3 DNA: TGTGCCAGCAGCACCCTCAGGGGACGGGAGACCCAGTACTTC
V gene: TRBV11-2; D gene: TRBD2; J gene: TRBJ2-1; clone size: .; CDR3 protein: CASSLGTSGRRVGSWGSF; CDR3 DNA: TGTGCCAGCAGCCTAGGGACTAGCGGGAGGAGAGTGGGGTCCTGGGGATCCTTC
V gene: TRBV19; D gene: TRBD1; J gene: TRBJ1-1; clone size: .; CDR3 protein: CANRRDRANTEAFF; CDR3 DNA: TGTGCCAACCGCCGGGACAGGGCGAACACTGAAGCTTTCTTT
V gene: TRBV11-2; D gene: .; J gene: TRBJ1-1; clone size: once; CDR3 protein: CASSLIVRGLEAFF; CDR3 DNA: TGTGCCAGCAGCTTAATAGTAAGGGGACTGGAGGCTTTCTTT
V gene: TRBV20-1; D gene: TRBD2; J gene: TRBJ2-3; clone size: .; CDR3 protein: CSAISAGGSDTQYF; CDR3 DNA: TGCAGTGCTATCTCAGCGGGAGGGTCAGATACGCAGTATTTT
V gene: TRBV20-1; D gene: TRBD1; J gene: TRBJ2-2; clone size: few; CDR3 protein: CSASGVGTANTGDGLFF; CDR3 DNA: TGCAGTGCTAGCGGTGTTGGGACAGCCAACACCGGGGATGGGCTGTTTTTT
V gene: TRBV20-1; D gene: .; J gene: TRBJ2-5; clone size: .; CDR3 protein: CSARGLWTEQETQYF; CDR3 DNA: TGCAGTGCTAGAGGTCTGTGGACAGAACAAGAGACCCAGTACTTC
V gene: TRBV20-1; D gene: .; J gene: TRBJ2-5; clone size: few; CDR3 protein: CSATYRAGETQYF; CDR3 DNA: TGCAGTGCTACTTATAGGGCCGGGGAGACCCAGTACTTC
V gene: TRBV20-1; D gene: .; J gene: TRBJ2-7; clone size: once; CDR3 protein: CSAGNRVNPYEQYF; CDR3 DNA: TGCAGTGCGGGTAACAGGGTTAATCCCTACGAGCAGTACTTC
V gene: TRBV7-2; D gene: .; J gene: TRBJ1-1; clone size: few; CDR3 protein: CASSRPYREAFF; CDR3 DNA: TGTGCCAGCAGCCGACCCTACAGGGAAGCTTTCTTT
V gene: TRBV2; D gene: .; J gene: TRBJ1-5; clone size: .; CDR3 protein: CASSNRQGSQPQHF; CDR3 DNA: TGTGCCAGCAGTAACCGCCAGGGGAGTCAGCCCCAGCATTTT
V gene: TRBV30; D gene: TRBD2; J gene: TRBJ2-3; clone size: .; CDR3 protein: CAWSQDAGGPDTQYF; CDR3 DNA: TGTGCCTGGAGTCAGGATGCGGGGGGGCCAGATACGCAGTATTTT
V gene: TRBV7-8; D gene: .; J gene: TRBJ1-2; clone size: few; CDR3 protein: CASSPTRGVTYGYTF; CDR3 DNA: TGTGCCAGCAGCCCTACCCGGGGGGTTACCTATGGCTACACCTTC
V gene: TRBV20-1; D gene: .; J gene: TRBJ1-5; clone size: few; CDR3 protein: CSAKWGQQPQHF; CDR3 DNA: TGCAGTGCTAAGTGGGGGCAACAGCCCCAGCATTTT
V gene: TRBV19; D gene: .; J gene: TRBJ1-5; clone size: .; CDR3 protein: CASRRDNQPQHF; CDR3 DNA: TGTGCCAGCCGACGGGACAATCAGCCCCAGCATTTT
V gene: TRBV19; D gene: .; J gene: TRBJ1-5; clone size: .; CDR3 protein: CASSIGGGPGDQPQHF; CDR3 DNA: TGTGCCAGTAGTATAGGGGGAGGGCCCGGCGATCAGCCCCAGCATTTT
V gene: TRBV6-2/TRBV6-3; D gene: .; J gene: TRBJ2-7; clone size: .; CDR3 protein: CASSEGGRESYEQYF; CDR3 DNA: TGTGCCAGCAGCGAGGGGGGGCGCGAATCCTACGAGCAGTACTTC
V gene: TRBV7-2; D gene: .; J gene: TRBJ2-3; clone size: few; CDR3 protein: CASSPRPTDTQYF; CDR3 DNA: TGTGCCAGCAGCCCCCGACCCACAGATACGCAGTATTTT
V gene: TRBV7-9; D gene: .; J gene: TRBJ2-1; clone size: .; CDR3 protein: CASSLRIPVEQFF; CDR3 DNA: TGTGCCAGCAGCTTAAGGATCCCTGTGGAGCAGTTCTTC
V gene: TRBV7-6; D gene: .; J gene: TRBJ2-3; clone size: .; CDR3 protein: CASHSLDFSTDTQYF; CDR3 DNA: TGTGCCAGCCACTCCCTTGACTTTAGCACAGATACGCAGTATTTT
V gene: TRBV11-2; D gene: .; J gene: TRBJ1-3; clone size: .; CDR3 protein: CASSLAGPTNTIYF; CDR3 DNA: TGTGCCAGCAGCTTAGCCGGGCCAACAAACACCATATATTTT
V gene: TRBV25-1; D gene: TRBD2; J gene: TRBJ2-1; clone size: .; CDR3 protein: CASSGPGTSGVGSYNEQFF; CDR3 DNA: TGTGCCAGCAGTGGACCCGGGACTAGCGGGGTCGGCTCCTACAATGAGCAGTTCTTC
V gene: TRBV7-2; D gene: TRBD1; J gene: TRBJ1-1; clone size: .; CDR3 protein: CASSLGQGAWTEAFF; CDR3 DNA: TGTGCCAGCAGCTTAGGGCAGGGGGCTTGGACTGAAGCTTTCTTT
V gene: TRBV6-5; D gene: .; J gene: TRBJ2-2; clone size: .; CDR3 protein: CASSYRVGGTGELFF; CDR3 DNA: TGTGCCAGCAGCTACAGGGTTGGCGGGACCGGGGAGCTGTTTTTT
V gene: TRBV24-1; D gene: TRBD1; J gene: TRBJ2-2; clone size: .; CDR3 protein: CATSPSPGQGRPNTGELFF; CDR3 DNA: TGTGCCACCAGCCCCTCCCCGGGACAGGGGCGTCCGAACACCGGGGAGCTGTTTTTT
V gene: TRBV7-9; D gene: .; J gene: TRBJ2-2; clone size: .; CDR3 protein: CASSSGRNTGELFF; CDR3 DNA: TGTGCCAGCAGCTCTGGACGGAACACCGGGGAGCTGTTTTTT
V gene: TRBV5-5; D gene: TRBD1; J gene: TRBJ2-2; clone size: .; CDR3 protein: CASSRQGSTGELFF; CDR3 DNA: TGTGCCAGCAGCCGACAGGGCAGCACCGGGGAGCTGTTTTTT
V gene: TRBV3-1; D gene: TRBD1; J gene: TRBJ1-5; clone size: .; CDR3 protein: CASSRTGGKGQPQHF; CDR3 DNA: TGTGCCAGCAGCAGGACAGGGGGTAAGGGTCAGCCCCAGCATTTT
V gene: TRBV28; D gene: TRBD2; J gene: TRBJ2-2; clone size: .; CDR3 protein: CASSLSGLAGGRTGELFF; CDR3 DNA: TGTGCCAGCAGTTTATCAGGCCTAGCGGGAGGACGGACCGGGGAGCTGTTTTTT
V gene: TRBV15; D gene: .; J gene: TRBJ1-5; clone size: .; CDR3 protein: CATSRERDQPQHF; CDR3 DNA: TGTGCCACCAGCAGAGAGCGGGATCAGCCCCAGCATTTT
V gene: TRBV7-8; D gene: .; J gene: TRBJ1-2; clone size: .; CDR3 protein: CASSSSGLSNYGYTF; CDR3 DNA: TGTGCCAGCAGCTCCTCAGGGTTGTCTAACTATGGCTACACCTTC
V gene: TRBV20-1; D gene: .; J gene: TRBJ1-5; clone size: .; CDR3 protein: CSARGRVGDQPQHF; CDR3 DNA: TGCAGTGCTAGGGGCAGAGTAGGGGATCAGCCCCAGCATTTT
V gene: TRBV20-1; D gene: .; J gene: TRBJ2-5; clone size: few; CDR3 protein: CSASLAYFQETQYF; CDR3 DNA: TGCAGTGCTAGTTTAGCCTACTTCCAAGAGACCCAGTACTTC
V gene: TRBV20-1; D gene: .; J gene: TRBJ2-2; clone size: .; CDR3 protein: CSAKSENTGELFF; CDR3 DNA: TGCAGTGCTAAGAGTGAGAACACCGGGGAGCTGTTTTTT
V gene: TRBV6-1; D gene: .; J gene: TRBJ2-3; clone size: .; CDR3 protein: CASSEARGLWADTQYF; CDR3 DNA: TGTGCCAGCAGTGAAGCGCGGGGACTTTGGGCAGATACGCAGTATTTT
V gene: TRBV29-1; D gene: TRBD2; J gene: TRBJ2-7; clone size: once; CDR3 protein: CSVVGLAPYEQYF; CDR3 DNA: TGCAGCGTTGTGGGACTAGCCCCCTACGAGCAGTACTTC
V gene: TRBV5-1; D gene: TRBD1; J gene: TRBJ1-2; clone size: .; CDR3 protein: CASSPGQVEYGYTF; CDR3 DNA: TGCGCCAGCAGTCCTGGACAGGTGGAATATGGCTACACCTTC